This TCR beta chain came from a study of cytomegalovirus exposure and HLA in healthy donors. For the study at large: Genotyping showed 75% to 90% of over 350 donors falling in the Caucasian-associated ancestry cluster. Points from the study as a whole: A missense DCLRE1C variant was associated with V- and J-gene trimming of TCR beta chains in a later analysis, and an independent cohort replicated the association.

This clone has just one count. As yet, its antigen is unknown. Germline assignment: CDR1 KGHSH and CDR2 LQKENI. This CDR3 has 14 amino acids. With 0 bases removed from V and 2 bases from J, the gap between germline ends came to 8 bases. Vbeta (60) and Jbeta (13) primers were used in the PCR. The method was immunoSEQ multiplex PCR; TCRdb's version includes in-frame clones alone and lacks a portion of them. Counted here are about 130,000 clones, 60% to 85% occurring once; the ten biggest clones make up 1.2%. The origin of this receptor is a female donor in good health and CMV-seronegative. The J gene is TRBJ2-7, the V gene TRBV18, with D unclear. Sequenced material: PBMCs. The CDR3: CASSPPANPYEQYF. The CDR3 DNA reads TGTGCCAGCTCACCACCGGCCAACCCCTACGAGCAGTACTTC.